The following is a T cell receptor beta chain sequence with its context. The sample belongs to a study of T cell responses to AZD1222 COVID-19 vaccine. Produced via immunoSEQ multiplex PCR; TCRdb's table is partial and in-frame only. The sample has around 97,000 clones, around 92% seen once. Per germline, CDR1 SGHDT and CDR2 YYEEEE. There are 16 residues in the CDR3. J gave up 4 bases and V 4 bases, and 9 bases lay outside the gene matches. The clonotype comes from an adult in good health. The rearrangement joins TRBV5-6 to TRBJ1-3, with TRBD1 matching over 9 bases. The specimen comprised peripheral blood, sampled on day 0 of AZD1222 vaccination. CDR3 in amino acids: CASSPGTGRIGNTIYF. In nucleotides, the CDR3 is TGTGCCAGCAGCCCGGGGACAGGGCGCATAGGAAACACCATATATTTT.